This T cell receptor (beta chain) was observed in a study of cytotoxic CD8 clonotypes in ibrutinib-treated CLL. Only in-frame clones appear in the TCRdb table, and some are missing; sequencing was by immunoSEQ multiplex PCR. The sample has 25,000 to 30,000 clones, approximately 85% seen once. The source is a human donor with chronic lymphocytic leukemia. Sequenced here: PBMCs, sampled after 24 months of ibrutinib treatment.

CDR3 protein: CASSGGQGRGREQYF. DNA of the CDR3: TGTGCCAGCAGTGGGGGACAGGGCCGGGGTAGGGAGCAGTACTTC. The rearrangement joins TRBV6-1 to TRBJ2-7; 9 bases match TRBD1. Germline-derived CDR1 and CDR2 are MNHNS and SASEGT. J gave up 7 bases and V 4 bases, and 11 bases lay outside the gene matches. The CDR3 has 15 residues.